One and the same sample provided the 9 T cell receptor beta chains below, sequenced in a study of cytomegalovirus exposure and HLA in healthy donors. PCR primers comprised 60 Vbeta and 13 Jbeta primers. Sequenced by immunoSEQ multiplex PCR; TCRdb stores in-frame clones only, minus some. Of about 84,000 clones listed, roughly 78% are singletons. Source material: PBMCs. The receptors shown here come from a male donor in good health and CMV-seropositive.

V and J are TRBV2 and TRBJ1-5; D is perhaps TRBD1 (6 bases). Germline lookup yields CDR1 SNHLY and CDR2 FYNNEI. The CDR3 contains 13 residues. The V gene lost 10 bases and the J gene lost 1 base, with 11 bases spanning the gap. In DNA, the CDR3 is TGTGCCACACAGGGTGCCAGCAATCAGCCCCAGCATTTT. It codes for CATQGASNQPQHF.

In this sample, this clone turned up a few times. The chain uses TRBV7-9 and TRBJ2-7, with 8 bases lining up with TRBD1. The CDR3 contains 14 residues. The ends lost 5 bases at V and 3 bases at J; junction bases unmatched: 6. From germline, CDR1 is SEHNR and CDR2 FQNEAQ (reference sequence). In DNA form, the CDR3 reads TGTGCCAGCAGCCATAGGACAGGGATCTACGAGCAGTACTTC. This sequence encodes CASSHRTGIYEQYF.

This clone came up a few times. The chain is built from TRBV28 and TRBJ1-2; 7 nucleotides align to TRBD1. Germline V lookup: CDR1 MDHEN, CDR2 SYDVKM. Trimming removed 7 bases from V and 8 bases from J; junction bases left unmatched: 10. The CDR3 runs 13 residues. CDR3 DNA: TGTGCCAGCACCCCCGACAGGGTTGGCGGCTACACCTTC. Translated: CASTPDRVGGYTF.

This chain connects TRBV30 to TRBJ1-1; 11 bases agree with TRBD1. The CDR3 totals 12 residues. Germline CDR1 and CDR2: GTSNPN and SVGIG (reference sequence). CDR3 DNA sequence: TGTGCGGGGACAGGGGGGAACACTGAAGCTTTCTTT. It encodes CAGTGGNTEAFF.

The chain couples TRBV19 to TRBJ2-2; TRBD1 matches at 9 bases. The germline V gene encodes CDR1 LNHDA and CDR2 SQIVND (reference sequence). With V trimmed by 3 bases and J by 5 bases, 1 base remained unmatched. The CDR3 extends over 14 amino acids. The CDR3 bases are TGTGCCAGTAGTATGGGGACAGGGACCGGGGAGCTGTTTTTT. Protein product: CASSMGTGTGELFF.

The chain links TRBV5-4 to TRBJ2-1; D not resolved. The CDR3 length is 14 residues. Trimming pared 0 bases from V and 4 bases from J, leaving 8 bases between. Per the germline V gene, CDR1 is SGHNT and CDR2 is YYREEE (reference sequence). CDR3 amino acids: CASSLGLIYNEQFF. CDR3 coding DNA: TGTGCCAGCAGCTTGGGTCTAATTTACAATGAGCAGTTCTTC.

With respect to this clone: An end of the junction does not agree with germline; a read error may underlie this. The V call is TRBV5-1, the J call TRBJ2-4, with no clear D. Per the germline V gene, CDR1 is SGHRS and CDR2 is YFSETQ. The CDR3 is 16 amino acids. This CDR3 reads CASSFGSLGAKNIQCF. The CDR3 DNA is TGCGCCAGCAGCTTTGGGTCCCTAGGAGCCAAAAACATTCAGTGCTTC.

V usage is TRBV19 and J usage is TRBJ2-7; D may be TRBD2 (6 bases). With 9 bases removed from V and 0 bases from J, the gap between germline ends came to 15 bases. The length of the CDR3 is 14 residues. CDR1 is LNHDA, CDR2 SQIVND, per germline (reference sequence). The CDR3 protein is CASRAGRGSYEQYF. CDR3 nucleotides: TGTGCCAGCCGTGCGGGGAGAGGCTCCTACGAGCAGTACTTC.

V and J are TRBV6-6 and TRBJ2-1; the match to TRBD1 covers 9 bases. Germline trimming cut 2 bases from V and 7 bases from J; bases unmatched to any gene: 6. The CDR3 runs 15 residues. Germline V CDR1 and CDR2: MNHNY, SVGAGI (reference sequence). CDR3 region: CASSYADRGWNEQFF. CDR3 bases: TGTGCCAGCAGTTACGCGGACAGGGGATGGAATGAGCAGTTCTTC.